This T cell receptor (beta chain) was sequenced in a study of cytomegalovirus exposure and HLA in healthy donors. About the study: Drawn from HLA-typed donors, 80 million to 95 million unique TCRs were held in an early data release.

The PCR used 60 Vbeta and 13 Jbeta primers. Some clones are missing from TCRdb's copy, which holds only in-frame ones; the method was immunoSEQ multiplex PCR. In all, the sample yields about 50,000 clones. Study observations and caveats: A later analysis showed TCR association rates differing by HLA locus, peaking at DRB1 and lowest at HLA-C. TCR beta V- and J-gene trimming was later associated with a missense DCLRE1C variant. A previous analysis found most TCR beta V segments productive roughly 87% or roughly 30% of the time.

Remarks on this clone: Antigen: not known.

There are 17 residues in the CDR3. Germline V CDR1 and CDR2: SNHLY, FYNNEI. V shed 6 bases, J shed 8 bases, and the junction held 13 bases outside the gene matches. The receptor was isolated from a woman in her forties in good health and CMV-seronegative. This sequence joins TRBV2 and TRBJ2-2; 12 bases are shared with TRBD2. Specimen: PBMCs. For the CDR3, the DNA is TGTGCCAGCAGCGGAAGTCGTCTAGCGGGAGGGAGTGGGGAGCTGTTTTTT. The encoded protein is CASSGSRLAGGSGELFF.